The clone carrying this T cell receptor beta chain was detected many times. This record belongs to a study of blood T cells in healthy people across ages. The CDR3 extends over 11 amino acids. The germline V gene has CDR1 LGHDT and CDR2 YNNKEL (reference sequence). V was clipped by 8 bases and J by 5 bases, with 6 bases between them. Using a J-beta primer mix together with a sample-barcoded 5' primer, a second PCR was run for about 6 to 11 cycles. MiXCR, applied by TCRdb to the 5' RACE reads, yields one record per CDR3 protein. The table includes approximately 700,000 distinct CDR3 sequences, about 32% detected once.

This TCR was sampled from a woman aged 80 or older in good health. Sequences were obtained from blood. This rearrangement joins TRBV3-1 to TRBJ2-2, with D unclear. CDR3 amino acids: CASQATGELFF. CDR3 DNA sequence: TGTGCCAGCCAGGCAACCGGGGAGCTGTTTTTT.